The 20 T cell receptor beta chains below were found in one sample sequenced in a study of blood T cells in healthy people across ages. Together with a sample-barcoded 5' primer, a J-beta primer mix was included in a second PCR lasting roughly 6 to 12 cycles. TCRdb reprocessed the 5' RACE reads with MiXCR, giving one entry per CDR3 protein. Of hundreds of thousands of distinct CDR3 sequences in the sample, 50% to 65% are singletons; the top ten hold about 38%. Material: blood. The receptor set was obtained from a man at least 80 years old in good health.

This clonotype was seen more than once but under ten times. The rearrangement joins TRBV12-3 or TRBV12-4 to TRBJ2-6, with 7 positions matching TRBD2. CDR3 size: 17 residues. With 3 bases clipped from V and 2 bases from J, the junction kept 7 bases outside the gene matches. For the CDR3, the DNA is TGTGCCAGCAGTTTCCTTCCGGGAGGTGCTGGGGCCAACGTCCTGACTTTC. Protein product: CASSFLPGGAGANVLTF.

This sequence joins TRBV6-5 and TRBJ2-3, with TRBD2 identical over 8 bases. Germline V gene sequence: CDR1 MNHEY, CDR2 SVGAGI. CDR3 length equals 13 residues. The J segment lost 5 bases and the V segment lost 6 bases, leaving 4 bases of the junction unmatched. The CDR3 DNA is TGTGCCAGCAGAGGACGGGGGGGAGATACGCAGTATTTT. This gives the protein CASRGRGGDTQYF.

The chain uses TRBV3-1 and TRBJ2-7; D is tentatively TRBD1 or TRBD2 (6 bases each). The CDR3 has 15 residues. The V gene's germline CDR1 is LGHDT and CDR2 YNNKEL (reference sequence). Deletions cut 6 bases from V and 0 bases from J, with 15 bases between. CDR3 protein: CASSRGEGGSYEQYF. The CDR3 DNA follows: TGTGCCAGCAGTAGGGGTGAGGGGGGCTCCTACGAGCAGTACTTC.

The chain has TRBV29-1 and TRBJ2-7, with 10 nucleotides matching TRBD2. The junction had 9 bases not matched to a gene; V was cut back by 6 bases and J by 7 bases. This CDR3 is 13 amino acids long. Germline CDR1 reads SQVTM; CDR2 reads ANQGSEA. The DNA of the CDR3 is TGCAGCGTCACTCTAGCGGGAGTATGGGAGCAGTACTTC. It is translated as CSVTLAGVWEQYF.

This clonotype was counted only a few times. V gene TRBV10-2 combines with J gene TRBJ2-3; weak D call: TRBD2 (6 bases). Germline V gene data show CDR1 as WSHSY and CDR2 as SAAADI. The CDR3 loop spans 14 amino acids. V lost 6 bases and J 14 bases, leaving 24 bases between the germline ends. The CDR3 region has the DNA TGCGCCAGCAGGGAAGCTGCGGGGATGGGATACGCGTATTTT. Translation: CASREAAGMGYAYF.

This clonotype was counted between two and nine times. This chain connects TRBV7-8 to TRBJ2-1, with a weak D call TRBD1 (6 bases). CDR3 length equals 14 residues. Germline CDR1 SGHVS, CDR2 FQNEAQ. The germline V and J ends were trimmed by 5 bases and 3 bases, with 11 bases remaining between them. CDR3 protein: CASSARDNYNEQFF. CDR3 nucleotide sequence: TGTGCCAGCAGCGCCCGGGACAACTACAATGAGCAGTTCTTC.

The chain combines TRBV2 with TRBJ1-4, with D perhaps matching TRBD1 (5 bases). Trimming cost V 3 bases and J 4 bases, with 9 bases left between them. Germline loops: CDR1 SNHLY, CDR2 FYNNEI. This CDR3 region has 14 residues. The CDR3 loop is CASSEGRYNEKLFF. CDR3 nucleotide sequence: TGTGCCAGCAGTGAGGGACGGTATAATGAAAAACTGTTTTTT.

The J gene is TRBJ2-4, the V gene TRBV30; no clear D gene. The J call may be wrong; the DNA end is better matched by TRBJ2-7. Germline lookup yields CDR1 GTSNPN and CDR2 SVGIG (reference sequence). The CDR3 is 15 residues long. The CDR3 spells CAWSVPTVNRNEQYF. Here the CDR3 DNA reads TGTGCCTGGAGTGTCCCTACCGTCAACCGAAACGAGCAGTACTTC.

The rearrangement uses TRBV20-1 and TRBJ2-7; 9 nucleotides agree with TRBD2. Looked up from germline, CDR1 is DFQATT and CDR2 is SNEGSKA (reference sequence). The CDR3 is made up of 14 amino acids. V dropped 8 bases and J dropped 2; count of bases not matched to a gene: 10. The CDR3 sequence: CSTKGTSYPYEQYF. For the CDR3, the DNA is TGCAGTACTAAAGGGACTAGCTACCCCTACGAGCAGTACTTC.

This clonotype came up a few times. The rearrangement links TRBV12-3 or TRBV12-4 to TRBJ2-6; D unresolved. V was trimmed by 11 bases and J by 1 base, leaving 9 bases between them. CDR3 length: 13 amino acids. The CDR3 coding sequence is TGTGCCGGAAGAAGGTCTGGGGCCAACGTCCTGACTTTC. It codes for CAGRRSGANVLTF.

The genes are TRBV18 and TRBJ2-7, with D possibly TRBD1 on 5 matching bases. Per the germline V gene, CDR1 is KGHSH and CDR2 is LQKENI. Trimming shortened V by 6 bases and J by 0 bases, and 12 bases separated the two germline ends. The CDR3 is 14 residues long. The CDR3 sequence: CASSPRARSYEQYF. Written as DNA, the CDR3 is TGTGCCAGCTCCCCCAGGGCACGCTCCTACGAGCAGTACTTC.

The chain links TRBV27 to TRBJ2-1; D could derive from TRBD1 or TRBD2 (5 bases each). V lost 3 bases, J lost 9 bases, and 18 bases lay in between. Looked up from germline, CDR1 is MNHEY and CDR2 is SMNVEV (reference sequence). The CDR3 totals 15 residues. In nucleotides, the CDR3 is TGTGCCAGCAGTTTGGGGACCAGTAGGTCGGGTGAGCAGTTCTTC. Translation gives CASSLGTSRSGEQFF.

The V gene is TRBV20-1, the J gene TRBJ2-5; D uncertain. The assigned J gene may be wrong: the sequence end matches TRBJ2-7 better. The CDR3 is 10 amino acids. Germline loops: CDR1 DFQATT, CDR2 SNEGSKA (reference sequence). The CDR3 nucleotides are TGCAGTCCCCATGGGGACGAGCAGTACTTC. Residues: CSPHGDEQYF.

This clonotype was detected a few times. The genes are TRBV9 and TRBJ2-5; D unclear. Germline lookup yields CDR1 SGDLS and CDR2 YYNGEE. The CDR3 loop spans 15 amino acids. Trimming left V 0 bases short and J 2 bases short, with 11 bases between. CDR3 DNA sequence: TGTGCCAGCAGCGTAGGGATCAGCCTGCAAGAGACCCAGTACTTC. It is translated as CASSVGISLQETQYF.

The chain couples TRBV10-3 to TRBJ1-2; no firm D call. Germline CDR1 reads ENHRY; CDR2 reads SYGVKD. The CDR3 covers 12 residues. Between the trimmed V and J ends, which lost 6 bases and 8 bases, there was a span of 13 bases. The CDR3 region is CAISPDEGGYTF. As DNA, the CDR3 is TGTGCCATCAGCCCCGACGAGGGCGGCTACACCTTC.

The V call is TRBV27, the J call TRBJ2-3; TRBD2 is a possible D gene (6 bases). V lost 5 bases to trimming and J lost 14 bases, with 29 bases between them. CDR1 is MNHEY and CDR2 is SMNVEV in the germline V gene (reference sequence). The CDR3 covers 16 residues. CDR3 protein: CASSRDFRSGHRYAYF. CDR3 bases: TGTGCCAGCAGTCGGGACTTTAGAAGTGGGCACAGATACGCGTATTTT.

V usage is TRBV12-3 or TRBV12-4 and J usage is TRBJ2-7, with D possibly matching TRBD1 (5 bases). The CDR3 covers 15 residues. The V gene lost 1 base and the J gene lost 1 base, with 11 bases spanning the gap. The CDR3 nucleotides are TGTGCCAGCAGTTTAGTAGGGGCATTGTCCTACGAGCAGTACTTC. Translating it yields CASSLVGALSYEQYF.

The chain joins TRBV10-3 to TRBJ1-2; D is ambiguous. Germline loops: CDR1 ENHRY, CDR2 SYGVKD. The CDR3 has 12 residues. Trimming took off 2 bases at V and 12 bases at J, with 13 bases between the two ends. CDR3 in amino acids: CAISEIRTRDTF. The CDR3 nucleotides read TGTGCCATCAGTGAGATTCGAACCCGGGACACCTTC.

The CDR3 protein is CASARGLRTEAFF. In DNA form, the CDR3 reads TGTGCCAGCGCCAGGGGGCTCCGGACTGAAGCTTTCTTT. The chain recombines TRBV6-5 with TRBJ1-1; 8 nucleotides align to TRBD1. Trimming took 8 bases from V and 5 from J; bases not matched to a gene: 7. CDR1 and CDR2 (germline): MNHEY, SVGAGI. This CDR3 region has 13 residues.

About this clonotype: An end of the junction differs from the germline gene, which may be a read error. The rearrangement links TRBV10-3 to TRBJ2-1, with 7 bases fitting TRBD1. The J call is doubtful: the DNA matches TRBJ2-7 better. The CDR3 has 13 residues. Germline V gives CDR1 ENHRY, CDR2 SYGVKD. The CDR3 DNA reads as TGTGCCACCAGTGCTAATAGGGGGCCCGAGCAGTACTTC. Translation gives CATSANRGPEQYF.